What follows describes a single TCR beta chain. Its target is not known. Method: immunoSEQ multiplex PCR; TCRdb's copy keeps in-frame clones and lacks some. The sample contains hundreds of thousands of clones, approximately 81% of which appear only once. The entry originates in a study of Ad26.COV2.S vaccination and SARS-CoV-2 variants. Study-level background: Within the COV1001 Ad26.COV2.S trial arm, the donor was enrolled. Intramuscularly, Ad26.COV2.S was given either once or twice, 56 days apart.

The sample's treatment: some 19 received Ad26.COV2.S at low or high dose, single or two shots; 5 received placebo; per-sample allocation not given. Sample collection was performed on day 63 after the first vaccine or placebo injection. Vaccine was an Ad26 vector expressing Wuhan-strain SARS-CoV-2 spike. Whole-study findings and limits: Reported findings describe substantial breadth in spike-specific CD8+ and CD4+ T cell responses following vaccination.

The sample here was peripheral blood, taken in a trial of Ad26.COV2.S vaccine versus placebo. The sequence came from a person aged 18-60 years who received the Ad26.COV2.S COVID-19 vaccine or a placebo.

This CDR3 reads CASSKQGSSYNEQFF. The CDR3, as DNA: TGTGCCAGCAGCAAACAGGGGAGCTCCTACAATGAGCAGTTCTTC. The genes are TRBV7-2 and TRBJ2-1; TRBD1 agrees at 7 bases. CDR1 is SGHTA, CDR2 FQGNSA, per germline. The CDR3 has 15 residues. Trimming took 5 bases from V and 0 from J; bases not matched to a gene: 4.